These 15 T cell receptor beta chains were all obtained from the same sample, sequenced in a study of CD8 T cells in Susac syndrome (dated by TCRdb to about 2019). The library was made by the immunoSEQ multiplex PCR assay. RNA was extracted using the RNeasy kit, and about 0.45 to 1 ug of the RNA was reverse transcribed with random hexamers. TCRdb trimmed public reads at Q25 via fastp, called clones via MiXCR and kept in-frame beta chains. Merged by CDR3 protein, the rows form single entries marked with the most common genes and DNA. This sample has roughly 150,000 distinct CDR3 sequences in its table, and 95% to 96% of those were observed once. The top ten clones comprise around 0.15% of the sample. The specimen was CD8+ T cells from PBMCs. The receptors stem from a human donor with multiple sclerosis.

The chain joins TRBV4-1 to TRBJ1-2; a possible D gene is TRBD1 (5 bases). This CDR3 has 13 residues. Germline loops: CDR1 MGHRA, CDR2 YSYEKL. Trimming pared 2 bases from V and 6 bases from J, leaving 10 bases between. The CDR3 region is CASSQLRGNGYTF. CDR3 bases: TGCGCCAGCAGCCAACTTCGGGGCAATGGCTACACCTTC.

The chain employs TRBV9 and TRBJ2-7, with TRBD2 matching over 7 bases. This CDR3 spans 17 amino acids. From germline, CDR1 is SGDLS and CDR2 YYNGEE. After removal of 4 bases from V and 0 bases from J, the junction contained 13 bases not matched to a gene. In DNA form, the CDR3 reads TGTGCCAGCAGCCTCACCCCGGGGGGAGTCCTCTCCTACGAGCAGTACTTC. As protein: CASSLTPGGVLSYEQYF.

Here the CDR3 reads CASSPTSGGGNEQFF. The CDR3 DNA reads TGTGCCAGCAGTCCCACTAGCGGGGGCGGCAATGAGCAGTTCTTC. V gene TRBV2 combines with J gene TRBJ2-1; 11 nucleotides align to TRBD2. Germline CDR1 reads SNHLY; CDR2 reads FYNNEI. The V and J ends lost 5 bases and 6 bases, in that order; junction bases with no gene match: 6. This CDR3 is 15 amino acids long.

V is TRBV15 and J is TRBJ2-7; tentatively, D is TRBD2 (5 bases). V shed 0 bases and J shed 6 bases, with 9 bases lying between them. The germline V gene has CDR1 LNHNV and CDR2 YYDKDF (reference sequence). The CDR3 sequence is 13 residues long. CDR3 region: CATSRDQAGEQYF. The CDR3 nucleotides read TGTGCCACCAGCAGAGATCAGGCGGGCGAGCAGTACTTC. Full variable domain (outside the CDR3, taken from reference TRBV15 and TRBJ2-7): DAMVIQNPRYQVTQFGKPVTLSCSQTLNHNVMYWYQQKSSQAPKLLFHYYDKDFNNEADTPDNFQSRRPNTSFCFLDIRSPGLGDTAMYLCATSRDQAGEQYFGPGTRLTVT.

This chain's CDR3 is CASSQTIGGAHNEQFF. DNA for the CDR3: TGTGCCAGCAGTCAGACGATCGGGGGGGCCCACAATGAGCAGTTCTTC. V gene TRBV27 combines with J gene TRBJ2-1, with 8 bases that match TRBD2. Germline values: CDR1 MNHEY, CDR2 SMNVEV (reference sequence). V trimming: 5 bases; J trimming: 5 bases; junction bases outside the gene matches: 11. This CDR3 spans 16 amino acids.

The rearrangement uses TRBV11-3 and TRBJ2-3; 7 bases match TRBD1. The junction had 11 bases not matched to a gene; V was cut back by 5 bases and J by 6 bases. Germline V gene data show CDR1 as SGHNT and CDR2 as YENEEA. CDR3 size: 15 residues. The CDR3, as DNA: TGTGCCAGCAGCCCCCGGGACAGCGCCCCGGATACGCAGTATTTT. This translates into CASSPRDSAPDTQYF.

The chain joins TRBV5-6 to TRBJ1-1; possibly TRBD1 for D (5 bases). With 6 bases removed from V and 6 bases from J, the gap between germline ends came to 24 bases. This CDR3 contains 16 residues. Germline assignment: CDR1 SGHDT and CDR2 YYEEEE. The CDR3 coding sequence is TGTGCCAGCACCTTAGGCGGCGGGCACAGGTGGTCTGAAGCTTTCTTT. Translation gives CASTLGGGHRWSEAFF.

V is TRBV29-1 and J is TRBJ1-4, with 8 bases aligning to TRBD1. V dropped 5 bases and J dropped 8; count of bases not matched to a gene: 16. The CDR3 totals 16 residues. The germline V gene encodes CDR1 SQVTM and CDR2 ANQGSEA. The CDR3 loop reads CSVLRQGADNREKLFF. CDR3 DNA: TGCAGCGTTCTTCGGCAGGGGGCCGATAATCGGGAAAAACTGTTTTTT.

V usage is TRBV4-1 and J usage is TRBJ1-1; weak D call: TRBD1 (6 bases). Looked up from germline, CDR1 is MGHRA and CDR2 is YSYEKL. The CDR3 totals 17 residues. V dropped 0 bases and J dropped 2 bases, with 16 bases sitting between them. The CDR3 loop is CASSQEGGLDGNTEAFF. The CDR3 DNA sequence: TGCGCCAGCAGCCAAGAGGGGGGGCTCGATGGTAACACTGAAGCTTTCTTT.

The rearrangement links TRBV25-1 to TRBJ2-6, with 8 bases lining up with TRBD1. J was trimmed by 6 bases and V by 3 bases; bases with no gene match: 10. Germline V gene lookup returns CDR1 MGHDK and CDR2 SYGVNS. The length of the CDR3 is 17 residues. CDR3 bases: TGTGCCAGCAGTGATTGGACAGGGTACGAAGAGGCCAACGTCCTGACTTTC. Residues: CASSDWTGYEEANVLTF. Together with reference TRBV25-1 and TRBJ2-6, the CDR3 gives the full variable domain: EADIYQTPRYLVIGTGKKITLECSQTMGHDKMYWYQQDPGMELHLIHYSYGVNSTEKGDLSSESTVSRIRTEHFPLTLESARPSHTSQYLCASSDWTGYEEANVLTFGAGSRLTVL.

This clonotype has just one count. V is TRBV3-1 and J is TRBJ2-7; D not certain. This CDR3 has 12 amino acids. Germline V lookup: CDR1 LGHDT, CDR2 YNNKEL (reference sequence). V was trimmed by 5 bases and J by 3 bases, leaving 8 bases between them. CDR3 region: CASSSDNYEQYF. DNA for the CDR3: TGTGCCAGCAGCTCCGACAACTACGAGCAGTACTTC.

The V gene is TRBV6-2 or TRBV6-3, the J gene TRBJ2-3, with no clear D. Germline values: CDR1 MNHEY, CDR2 SVGEGT. This CDR3 contains 14 residues. V gave up 5 bases and J gave up 2 bases, with 11 bases separating them. The CDR3 spells CASSPLRSTDTQYF. The CDR3 DNA follows: TGTGCCAGCAGTCCCCTCAGGTCCACAGATACGCAGTATTTT.

The CDR3: CSVPNDRGEQYF. In nucleotides, the CDR3 is TGCAGCGTTCCCAATGACAGGGGCGAGCAGTACTTC. This sequence joins TRBV29-1 and TRBJ2-7; 8 positions match TRBD1. Germline V gives CDR1 SQVTM, CDR2 ANQGSEA. V was clipped by 5 bases and J by 6 bases; unmatched bases: 6. The CDR3 consists of 12 residues.

The rearrangement joins TRBV20-1 to TRBJ1-1, with TRBD1 matching over 9 bases. CDR3 length: 16 residues. V lost 4 bases and J lost 3; bases outside the gene matches: 12. Germline V gives CDR1 DFQATT, CDR2 SNEGSKA (reference sequence). Here the CDR3 DNA reads TGCAGTGCTACGGTCCCGGGACAGGGCCGGGACACTGAAGCTTTCTTT. Translation gives CSATVPGQGRDTEAFF.

The chain carries TRBV27 and TRBJ1-5, with 8 nucleotides matching TRBD1. The CDR3 consists of 17 residues. The V segment lost 0 bases and the J segment 2 bases; nucleotides outside the gene matches: 6. The germline gives CDR1 MNHEY, CDR2 SMNVEV (reference sequence). CDR3 amino acids: CASSLSGQAQGNQPQHF. DNA of the CDR3: TGTGCCAGCAGTTTATCGGGACAGGCCCAAGGCAATCAGCCCCAGCATTTT.